The rows below give T cell receptor beta chains drawn from one sample of a study of HIV-infected patients and healthy controls. TCRdb reanalysed the 5' RACE reads using MiXCR and keeps one entry per CDR3 protein. The sample carries 13,000 or so distinct CDR3 sequences, about 9.8% recorded once. The sequenced material came from blood. These receptor sequences come from an adult in good health. Both conserved end residues are part of each CDR3. A D gene is named only where the DNA matches it firmly. Clone size is shown for a subset of rows, as once, few, many or a class of expanded clone.

13 TRBJ2-7 medium-sized TRBV10-3 - TGTGCCATCAGTGAGACCCACACCTACGAGCAGTACTTC CAISETHTYEQYF
14 TRBJ2-7 - TRBV2 - TGTGCCAGCAGACCACTTATAGGGGGAGGCGAGCAGTACTTC CASRPLIGGGEQYF
15 TRBJ1-5 medium-sized TRBV20-1 - TGCAGTGCTAGAATCGGTACAGGAAGCAATCAGCCCCAGCATTTT CSARIGTGSNQPQHF
12 TRBJ2-7 many TRBV28 - TGTGCCAGCAGTTTACGGGGCTACGAGCAGTACTTC CASSLRGYEQYF
15 TRBJ2-1 few TRBV7-8 TRBD1 TGTGCCAGCAGCCCCAGACAGGGGCCGTCCAATGAGCAGTTCTTC CASSPRQGPSNEQFF
12 TRBJ1-1 many TRBV19 - TGTGCCAGTAGTATGTGGGACACTGAAGCTTTCTTT CASSMWDTEAFF
15 TRBJ1-1 many TRBV14 - TGTGCCAGCAGCCAAGATTCAAAGCCGGGCACTGAAGCTTTCTTT CASSQDSKPGTEAFF
14 TRBJ2-2 many TRBV6-5 - TGTGCCAGCAGTTGGGGGACGAACACCGGGGAGCTGTTTTTT CASSWGTNTGELFF
16 TRBJ2-2 many TRBV19 TRBD1 TGTGCCAGTAGTACAACAGGGGCCCGGGGCACCGGGGAGCTGTTTTTT CASSTTGARGTGELFF
15 TRBJ2-5 many TRBV7-3 TRBD2 TGTGCCAGCAGCTTAAACGTTGGGACTACAGAGACCCAGTACTTC CASSLNVGTTETQYF
15 TRBJ1-2 many TRBV27 TRBD1 TGTGCCAGCAGTCTGCAGGGGGCGCTTGGCTATGGCTACACCTTC CASSLQGALGYGYTF
13 TRBJ1-1 many TRBV9 - TGTGCCAGCAGCAGGGCTGGGAGCACTGAAGCTTTCTTT CASSRAGSTEAFF
14 TRBJ1-4 - TRBV2 - TGTGCCAGCAGATTAGGAACAACTAATGAAAAACTGTTTTTT CASRLGTTNEKLFF
12 TRBJ2-4 medium-sized TRBV7-2 - TGTGCCAGCAGCTATTCGGTCAACATTCAGTACTTC CASSYSVNIQYF